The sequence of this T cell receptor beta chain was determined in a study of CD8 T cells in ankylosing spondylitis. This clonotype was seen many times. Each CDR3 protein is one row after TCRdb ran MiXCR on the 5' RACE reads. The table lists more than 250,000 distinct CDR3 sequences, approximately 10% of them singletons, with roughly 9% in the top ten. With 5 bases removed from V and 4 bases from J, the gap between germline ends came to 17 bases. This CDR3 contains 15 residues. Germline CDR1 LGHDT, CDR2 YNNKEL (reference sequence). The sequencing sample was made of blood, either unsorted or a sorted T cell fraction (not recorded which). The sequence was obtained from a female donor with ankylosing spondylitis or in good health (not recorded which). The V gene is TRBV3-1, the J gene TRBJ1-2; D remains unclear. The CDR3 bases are TGTGCCAGCAGCTTGCGTCGGGATTTCGGCTATGGCTACACCTTC. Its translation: CASSLRRDFGYGYTF.